This paragraph covers one T cell receptor beta chain sequence. Researchers sorted participants into cohorts using their self-reported clinical history. This sample was taken from a study of blood T cell repertoires in COVID-19. Study information: Samples came from the United States, Italy and Spain, spanning acute and convalescent COVID-19. T cells, B-cell-depleted T cells, or PBMCs supplied cDNA or gDNA.

The V gene's germline CDR1 is KGHDR and CDR2 SFDVKD. V gave up 4 bases and J gave up 7 bases, with 11 bases separating them. The CDR3 length is 13 residues. Profiling relied on immunoSEQ multiplex PCR, and the TCRdb table lists in-frame clones only, not all of them. Here the sample spans 180,000 or so clones, 82% being singletons. V usage is TRBV24-1 and J usage is TRBJ2-3, with D possibly being TRBD1 (5 bases). Specimen: PBMCs or T cells enriched from blood (not recorded which). The TCR sequence derives from a middle-aged man who had recovered from COVID-19. The CDR3 DNA reads TGTGCCACCAGTGAAACATTGGGGCATACGCAGTATTTT. This gives the protein CATSETLGHTQYF.